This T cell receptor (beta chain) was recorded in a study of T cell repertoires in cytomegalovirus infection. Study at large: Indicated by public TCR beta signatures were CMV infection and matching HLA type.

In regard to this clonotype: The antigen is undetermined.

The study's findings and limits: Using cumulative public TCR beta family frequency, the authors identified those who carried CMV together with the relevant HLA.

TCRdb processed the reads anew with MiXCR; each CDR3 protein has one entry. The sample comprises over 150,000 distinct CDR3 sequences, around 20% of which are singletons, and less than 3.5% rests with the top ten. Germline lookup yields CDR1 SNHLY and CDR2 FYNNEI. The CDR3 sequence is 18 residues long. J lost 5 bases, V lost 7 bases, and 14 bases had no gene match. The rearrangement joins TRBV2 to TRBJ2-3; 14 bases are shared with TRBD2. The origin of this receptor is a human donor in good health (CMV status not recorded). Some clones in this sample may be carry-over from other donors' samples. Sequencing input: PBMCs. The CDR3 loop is CASMRGTSGGLSRDTQYF. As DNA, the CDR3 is TGTGCCAGCATGAGGGGGACTAGCGGGGGTCTTTCGCGAGATACGCAGTATTTT.